These 5 T cell receptor beta chains share one sample of origin, sequenced in a study of T cell repertoires in cytomegalovirus infection. Their recognized antigens are unknown. TCRdb re-called the reads through MiXCR, storing one row per CDR3 protein. The data hold about 920,000 distinct CDR3 sequences, with around 32% observed a single time. Sequences were derived from cultured CD8+ T cells from PBMCs, sampled from culture after CMV antigen stimulation. Source of these receptors: a human donor in good health (CMV status not recorded). Some clones in this sample may be carry-over from other donors' samples.

The table lists this clonotype with many counts. This sequence joins TRBV20-1 and TRBJ2-5; D gene ambiguous. The CDR3 runs 13 residues. The germline CDR1 and CDR2 sequences are DFQATT and SNEGSKA (reference sequence). V shed 3 bases and J shed 5 bases, with 13 bases lying between them. CDR3 nucleotides: TGCAGTGCTAGCGGTGGCCTGTCCGAGACCCAGTACTTC. Translation gives CSASGGLSETQYF.

V is TRBV19 and J is TRBJ2-1; 7 bases are shared with TRBD1. J gave up 3 bases and V 4 bases, and 6 bases lay outside the gene matches. Per the germline V gene, CDR1 is LNHDA and CDR2 is SQIVND (reference sequence). The CDR3 length is 15 residues. The CDR3 reads CASSKTGLLYNEQFF. In DNA, the CDR3 is TGTGCCAGTAGTAAGACAGGGCTTCTCTACAATGAGCAGTTCTTC.

This clonotype was observed at least ten times. This sequence joins TRBV7-6 and TRBJ2-7; D possibly uses TRBD1 or TRBD2 (5 bases each). The CDR3 contains 15 residues. The germline gives CDR1 SGHVS, CDR2 FNYEAQ. The V gene lost 4 bases and the J gene lost 3 bases, with 16 bases spanning the gap. The CDR3 protein is CASSSTTGAIYEQYF. The DNA of the CDR3 is TGTGCCAGCAGCTCTACCACCGGGGCGATCTACGAGCAGTACTTC.

The rearrangement uses TRBV11-1 and TRBJ1-1; D not certain. Trimming took off 2 bases at V and 1 base at J, with 11 bases between the two ends. Germline assignment: CDR1 SGHAT and CDR2 FQDESV (reference sequence). This CDR3 contains 15 residues. The DNA for the CDR3 is TGTGCCAGCAGCTTATTACTCGGAGGGAACACTGAAGCTTTCTTT. It translates to CASSLLLGGNTEAFF.

This clonotype appeared a few times. The chain links TRBV2 to TRBJ1-3; weak D call: TRBD1 (6 bases). The CDR3 is 15 amino acids. V lost 4 bases and J 4 bases, leaving 14 bases between the germline ends. Germline V CDR1 and CDR2: SNHLY, FYNNEI. The DNA of the CDR3 is TGTGCCAGCAGTGGACTGGGGGCGGACGGAAACACCATATATTTT. Residues: CASSGLGADGNTIYF.